The clone carrying this T cell receptor beta chain showed up just a few times. Its target is not known. This CDR3 is 16 amino acids long. V shed 5 bases, J shed 4 bases, and the junction held 9 bases outside the gene matches. CDR1 is MNHEY, CDR2 SVGAGI, per germline. Both TRBC1 and TRBC2 were covered by a beta constant-region primer of two equimolar oligonucleotides. Nested alpha and beta constant-region primers with the SP2 primer drove four PCR rounds on ligated cDNA. TCRdb reanalysed the UMI-ligation and nested PCR reads using MiXCR and keeps one entry per CDR3 protein. The profile shows around 160,000 distinct CDR3 sequences, over 20% of them singletons. The entry originates in a study of naive and memory T cell subsets. Study outcomes and limitations: A few larger clonotypes appeared in naive repertoires, especially CD8, possibly memory cells re-expressing CD45RA. TCR counts from RNA may reflect activation-linked expression changes.

Sequential positive selection took CD4 T cells first, then CD8 T cells. The sequence came from a human donor in good health. The chain recombines TRBV6-5 with TRBJ2-1, with TRBD1 matching over 9 bases. The sample consisted of naive CD4+ T cells from blood. CDR3 nucleotides: TGTGCCAGCAGTACCTGGACAGGGGCCATGTACAATGAGCAGTTCTTC. The encoded protein is CASSTWTGAMYNEQFF.